Shown below are 29 T cell receptor beta chains from a single sample sequenced in a study of cytomegalovirus exposure and HLA in healthy donors. PCR amplification relied on 60 Vbeta primers (plus 13 Jbeta primers). Profiled with immunoSEQ multiplex PCR; TCRdb holds only in-frame clones, not every one. The table has around 89,000 clones, approximately 84% seen once. What was sequenced was PBMCs. These TCRs come from a girl aged 2 to 9 in good health and CMV-seropositive.

The rearrangement uses TRBV29-1 and TRBJ2-7, with 8 bases matching TRBD1. The germline V gene has CDR1 SQVTM and CDR2 ANQGSEA. The trim removed 6 bases at V and 3 bases at J, leaving 4 bases unmatched. CDR3 length: 12 amino acids. The CDR3 region is CSVGGQGYEQYF. The CDR3 nucleotides are TGCAGCGTCGGAGGACAGGGCTACGAGCAGTACTTC.

The CDR3 loop is CANISGDSNTGELFF. The CDR3 coding sequence is TGTGCCAATATCTCAGGGGATTCGAACACCGGGGAGCTGTTTTTT. The chain carries TRBV7-9 and TRBJ2-2; a possible D gene is TRBD1 (6 bases). V lost 10 bases to trimming and J lost 0 bases, with 15 bases between them. CDR3 length equals 15 residues. In germline, CDR1 is SEHNR, CDR2 FQNEAQ (reference sequence).

V gene TRBV6-5 combines with J gene TRBJ2-1; weak D call: TRBD2 (5 bases). From germline, CDR1 is MNHEY and CDR2 SVGAGI. This CDR3 has 10 amino acids. V was clipped by 7 bases and J by 9 bases, with 7 bases between them. The CDR3 DNA is TGTGCCAGCATGGGGAGTGAGCAGTTCTTC. This codes for CASMGSEQFF.

This sequence joins TRBV28 and TRBJ2-7, with D unclear. V was clipped by 5 bases and J by 2 bases, with 10 bases between them. This CDR3 has 13 amino acids. Germline CDR1 and CDR2: MDHEN and SYDVKM. The CDR3 coding sequence is TGTGCCAGCAGTCCCCCGTATCCCTACGAGCAGTACTTC. It translates to CASSPPYPYEQYF. The entire variable domain, with the rest obtained from reference TRBV28 and TRBJ2-7, is as follows: DVKVTQSSRYLVKRTGEKVFLECVQDMDHENMFWYRQDPGLGLRLIYFSYDVKMKEKGDIPEGYSVSREKKERFSLILESASTNQTSMYLCASSPPYPYEQYFGPGTRLTVT.

This sequence joins TRBV6-1 and TRBJ1-2; D unclear. CDR1 and CDR2 (germline): MNHNS, SASEGT. The CDR3 extends over 13 amino acids. This chain's CDR3 is CAAKTAGIYGYTF. In DNA, the CDR3 is TGTGCGGCTAAGACTGCTGGTATCTATGGCTACACCTTC.

The chain links TRBV15 to TRBJ2-7, with TRBD1 matching over 7 bases. Trimming at V came to 7 bases and at J to 6 bases, leaving 3 bases not matched to a gene. Germline-derived CDR1 and CDR2 are LNHNV and YYDKDF (reference sequence). The CDR3 is made up of 11 amino acids. CDR3 amino acids: CATMTGLEQYF. The CDR3 coding sequence is TGTGCCACCATGACAGGGCTCGAGCAGTACTTC.

The rearrangement links TRBV19 to TRBJ1-1; TRBD1 matches 7 bases. The CDR3 runs 16 residues. V lost 0 bases to trimming and J lost 1 base; unmatched junction nucleotides: 5. Germline values: CDR1 LNHDA, CDR2 SQIVND (reference sequence). The CDR3 DNA is TGTGCCAGTAGTATAGACGGCGGGACAGCGAACACTGAAGCTTTCTTT. Translating gives CASSIDGGTANTEAFF.

This chain links TRBV7-2 with TRBJ1-1, with unresolved D. V was shortened by 2 bases and J by 11 bases, with 12 bases between the two germline ends. The CDR3 runs to 12 residues. The germline CDR1 and CDR2 sequences are SGHTA and FQGNSA. As DNA, the CDR3 is TGTGCCAGCAGCTTAAGCGGGGAAAAGGCTTTCTTT. As protein: CASSLSGEKAFF.

A few counts support this clone. V usage is TRBV4-3 and J usage is TRBJ2-7, with D perhaps matching TRBD1 (6 bases). V dropped 5 bases and J dropped 4 bases, with 12 bases sitting between them. Per the germline V gene, CDR1 is LGHNA and CDR2 is YSLEER. The CDR3 runs to 13 residues. The CDR3 loop reads CASSAGRGYEQYF. CDR3 coding DNA: TGCGCCAGCAGCGCTGGAAGGGGGTACGAGCAGTACTTC.

This clone was seen only once. The chain's CDR3 is CASSYKGVRNTEAFF. In DNA, the CDR3 is TGTGCCAGCAGTTATAAAGGGGTTCGGAACACTGAAGCTTTCTTT. The rearrangement uses TRBV6-5 and TRBJ1-1; tentatively, D is TRBD1 (5 bases). Trimming removed 3 bases from V and 1 base from J, with 12 bases in between. The CDR3 extends over 15 amino acids. Germline V gene sequence: CDR1 MNHEY, CDR2 SVGAGI.

The chain combines TRBV4-1 with TRBJ2-3; a weak D match, TRBD2 (6 bases). V lost 4 bases, J lost 3 bases, and 14 bases lay in between. Germline V gene lookup returns CDR1 MGHRA and CDR2 YSYEKL. The CDR3 is 15 residues long. The CDR3 DNA reads as TGCGCCAGCAGCCTAGGACTACCCTTAACAGATACGCAGTATTTT. Its protein is CASSLGLPLTDTQYF.

The V gene is TRBV10-1, the J gene TRBJ2-1; tentatively, D is TRBD1 (5 bases). Trimming took 6 bases from V and 0 from J, leaving 12 bases between them. The CDR3 is 15 amino acids. Germline CDR1 WNHNN, CDR2 SYGVQD (reference sequence). In DNA form, the CDR3 reads TGCGCCAGCAGCGAGGACATAGGCTCCTACAATGAGCAGTTCTTC. Protein sequence: CASSEDIGSYNEQFF.

This clone was found a few times. V usage is TRBV28 and J usage is TRBJ1-5, with D possibly being TRBD1 (5 bases). From germline, CDR1 is MDHEN and CDR2 SYDVKM. The V end was cut by 1 base, the J end by 6 bases, with 10 bases between. The CDR3 consists of 14 residues. CDR3 in DNA: TGTGCCAGCAGTTTATCGGGGGAACTTCAGCCCCAGCATTTT. Its translation: CASSLSGELQPQHF.

The rearrangement joins TRBV5-1 to TRBJ2-2; the match to TRBD1 covers 8 bases. The CDR3 is 14 residues long. V shed 5 bases, J shed 2 bases, and the junction held 2 bases outside the gene matches. The germline V gene encodes CDR1 SGHRS and CDR2 YFSETQ. The DNA of the CDR3 is TGCGCCAGCAGGCCAGGGGGCAACACCGGGGAGCTGTTTTTT. Residues: CASRPGGNTGELFF.

The V and J genes are TRBV19 and TRBJ2-1; 8 bases line up with TRBD2. Per the germline V gene, CDR1 is LNHDA and CDR2 is SQIVND (reference sequence). The CDR3 has 16 amino acids. With 1 base clipped from V and 12 bases from J, the junction kept 14 bases outside the gene matches. The CDR3 here is CASSIVSGPPGGVQFF. For the CDR3, the DNA is TGTGCCAGTAGTATAGTTAGCGGCCCTCCCGGGGGGGTGCAGTTCTTC.

CDR3 DNA sequence: TGTGCCAGCAGTTACACCGGACAGGGTGGTGGCTACACCTTC. This sequence encodes CASSYTGQGGGYTF. This chain links TRBV6-6 with TRBJ1-2, with 8 bases identical to TRBD1. The CDR3 contains 14 residues. The trim removed 2 bases at V and 7 bases at J, leaving 6 bases unmatched. CDR1 is MNHNY, CDR2 SVGAGI, per germline (reference sequence).

CDR3 sequence reads: CASSPGTAYEQYF. The DNA for the CDR3 is TGTGCCAGCAGCCCCGGGACAGCCTACGAGCAGTACTTC. This chain uses TRBV6-5 with TRBJ2-5; 7 bases map to TRBD1. TRBJ2-7 matches the DNA end more closely, so the J call is doubtful. The CDR3 length is 13 residues. CDR1 is MNHEY and CDR2 is SVGAGI in the germline V gene.

This rearrangement joins TRBV5-4 to TRBJ2-3, with 7 bases fitting TRBD2. The V gene end was trimmed by 0 bases and the J gene end by 1 base; junction bases not matched to a gene: 8. CDR1 is SGHNT and CDR2 is YYREEE in the germline V gene (reference sequence). The CDR3 contains 17 residues. In nucleotides, the CDR3 is TGTGCCAGCAGCTTGGACCCCACGGGGAGGGGCACAGATACGCAGTATTTT. It is translated as CASSLDPTGRGTDTQYF.

The chain recombines TRBV5-1 with TRBJ2-7, with TRBD2 matching 7 bases. The CDR3 has 15 amino acids. Germline V lookup: CDR1 SGHRS, CDR2 YFSETQ. V gave up 1 base and J gave up 0 bases; unmatched junction bases: 4. CDR3 amino acids: CASSLSRDYSYEQYF. The DNA of the CDR3 is TGCGCCAGCAGCTTGTCGAGGGACTACTCCTACGAGCAGTACTTC.

The chain links TRBV28 to TRBJ2-2; 7 bases map to TRBD2. Unmatched junction bases numbered 12, after V lost 8 bases and J lost 3 bases. CDR1 and CDR2 (germline): MDHEN, SYDVKM. This CDR3 is 16 amino acids long. CDR3 sequence reads: CASRLPGRSDTGELFF. The DNA for the CDR3 is TGTGCCAGCCGCCTCCCCGGGAGGTCGGACACCGGGGAGCTGTTTTTT.

The V call is TRBV27, the J call TRBJ2-1; a weak D match, TRBD2 (5 bases). Germline V gives CDR1 MNHEY, CDR2 SMNVEV (reference sequence). The CDR3 loop spans 15 amino acids. The germline V and J ends were trimmed by 0 bases and 3 bases, with 9 bases remaining between them. This CDR3 is CASSLSWTVYNEQFF. In nucleotides, the CDR3 is TGTGCCAGCAGTTTATCCTGGACTGTCTACAATGAGCAGTTCTTC.

The J gene is TRBJ2-1, the V gene TRBV6-5, with 8 bases that match TRBD1. The length of the CDR3 is 15 residues. V gave up 2 bases and J gave up 8 bases; unmatched junction bases: 8. Germline CDR1 reads MNHEY; CDR2 reads SVGAGI. The CDR3: CASSYRGQGVDEQFF. The CDR3 region has the DNA TGTGCCAGCAGTTACAGAGGACAGGGTGTCGATGAGCAGTTCTTC.

The gene calls are TRBV2 and TRBJ2-7, with a weak D call TRBD2 (5 bases). The DNA end lines up better with TRBJ2-5; the J call may be wrong. The CDR3 length is 14 residues. Germline V gene lookup returns CDR1 SNHLY and CDR2 FYNNEI. The CDR3 nucleotides read TGTGCCAGCAGTTTTGGCGGGCCCCAAGAGACCCAGTACTTC. This sequence encodes CASSFGGPQETQYF.

Only a few counts were recorded for this clone. CDR3 residues: CASSSGGQGLVYNEQFF. CDR3 bases: TGCGCCAGCAGCTCCGGCGGACAGGGCCTAGTATACAATGAGCAGTTCTTC. The J gene is TRBJ2-1, the V gene TRBV5-1, with TRBD1 identical over 8 bases. The J segment lost 4 bases and the V segment lost 3 bases, leaving 12 bases of the junction unmatched. Germline V gene data show CDR1 as SGHRS and CDR2 as YFSETQ. The CDR3 covers 17 residues.

A word on this clone: Other DNA sequences from this sample encode an identical CDR3 as well. The chain carries TRBV30 and TRBJ1-2; D might be TRBD1 (5 bases). V was shortened by 2 bases and J by 4 bases, with 11 bases between the two germline ends. The CDR3 totals 13 residues. Germline V gene data show CDR1 as GTSNPN and CDR2 as SVGIG (reference sequence). The CDR3 spells CAWSQGATYGYTF. CDR3 coding DNA: TGTGCCTGGAGTCAAGGGGCGACCTATGGCTACACCTTC.

V and J are TRBV6-5 and TRBJ1-1, with TRBD1 as a possible D gene (6 bases). CDR1 is MNHEY and CDR2 is SVGAGI in the germline V gene. The ends were cut back, 5 bases at V and 5 bases at J, with 18 bases in the middle. The CDR3 sequence is 15 residues long. The CDR3 here is CASSNIDRLVTEAFF. The CDR3 nucleotides are TGTGCCAGCAGTAACATCGACAGGCTTGTTACTGAAGCTTTCTTT.

The chain carries TRBV30 and TRBJ2-2, with TRBD2 as a possible D gene (6 bases). Trimming pared 0 bases from V and 7 bases from J, leaving 15 bases between. The CDR3 loop spans 15 amino acids. Germline V gives CDR1 GTSNPN, CDR2 SVGIG (reference sequence). CDR3 sequence: CAWSVRLLGGGELFF. The CDR3 nucleotides are TGTGCCTGGAGTGTACGCCTTCTGGGGGGCGGGGAGCTGTTTTTT.

The chain employs TRBV5-1 and TRBJ2-5; 7 bases agree with TRBD2. The trim removed 0 bases at V and 5 bases at J, leaving 4 bases unmatched. The CDR3 totals 14 residues. In germline, CDR1 is SGHRS, CDR2 YFSETQ. CDR3 DNA: TGCGCCAGCAGCTTGGAAGGGGAGGGGGAGACCCAGTACTTC. Its protein is CASSLEGEGETQYF.

V is TRBV4-1 and J is TRBJ2-5; D possibly corresponds to TRBD1 (5 bases). The CDR3 sequence is 14 residues long. Germline loops: CDR1 MGHRA, CDR2 YSYEKL. V gave up 5 bases and J gave up 2 bases, with 12 bases separating them. As DNA, the CDR3 is TGCGCCAGCAGCGACAGAACTGGTCAAGAGACCCAGTACTTC. Its protein product is CASSDRTGQETQYF.